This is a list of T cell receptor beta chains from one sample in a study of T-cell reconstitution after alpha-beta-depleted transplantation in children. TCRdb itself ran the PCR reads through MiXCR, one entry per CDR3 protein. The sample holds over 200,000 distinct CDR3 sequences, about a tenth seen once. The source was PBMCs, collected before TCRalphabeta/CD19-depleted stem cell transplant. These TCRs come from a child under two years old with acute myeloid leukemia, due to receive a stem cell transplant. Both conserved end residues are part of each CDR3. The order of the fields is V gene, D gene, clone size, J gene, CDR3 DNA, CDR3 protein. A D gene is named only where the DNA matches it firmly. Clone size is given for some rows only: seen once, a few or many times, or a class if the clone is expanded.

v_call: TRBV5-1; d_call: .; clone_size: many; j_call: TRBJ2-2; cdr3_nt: TGCGCCAGCAGCTTGGGGAGTGGAGGGAACACCGGGGAGCTGTTTTTT; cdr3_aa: CASSLGSGGNTGELFF
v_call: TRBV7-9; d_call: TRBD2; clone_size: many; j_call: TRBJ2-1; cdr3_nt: TGTGCCAGCAGCTTACGTTTCGGAGTGGGAGGGCCCTCAGGGGAGCAGTTCTTC; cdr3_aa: CASSLRFGVGGPSGEQFF
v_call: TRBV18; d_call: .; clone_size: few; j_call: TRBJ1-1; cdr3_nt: TGTGCCAGCTCACCACTCGGACCTGGGACGAACACTGAAGCTTTCTTT; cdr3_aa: CASSPLGPGTNTEAFF
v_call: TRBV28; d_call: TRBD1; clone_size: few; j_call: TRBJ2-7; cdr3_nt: TGTGCCAGCACCTTTTCGACAGGGAATCTGTACGAGCAGTACTTC; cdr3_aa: CASTFSTGNLYEQYF
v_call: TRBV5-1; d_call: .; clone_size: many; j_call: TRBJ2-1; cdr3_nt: TGCGCCAGCAGCTTGGGTCGGGAGCGGCATAATGAGCAGTTCTTC; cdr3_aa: CASSLGRERHNEQFF
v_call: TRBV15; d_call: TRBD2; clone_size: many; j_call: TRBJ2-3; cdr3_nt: TGTGCCACCAGCAGGAGACTAGCGGAGAGCACAGATACGCAGTATTTT; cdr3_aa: CATSRRLAESTDTQYF
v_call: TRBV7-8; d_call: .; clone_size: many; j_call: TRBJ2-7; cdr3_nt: TGTGCCAGCCGGAGGGACAGCCCCCCGTTGGAGCAGTACTTC; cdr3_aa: CASRRDSPPLEQYF
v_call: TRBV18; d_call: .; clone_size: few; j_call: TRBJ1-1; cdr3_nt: TGTGCCAGCTCACCATTTGGGGAGACTGAAGCTTTCTTT; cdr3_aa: CASSPFGETEAFF
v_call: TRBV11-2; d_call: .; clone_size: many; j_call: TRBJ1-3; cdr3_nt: TGTGCCAGCAGCTTAGTAGGCAGCTCTGGAAACACCATATATTTT; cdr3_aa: CASSLVGSSGNTIYF
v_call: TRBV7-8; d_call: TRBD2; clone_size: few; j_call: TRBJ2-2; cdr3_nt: TGTGCCAGCAGCTACAACGGGGGGACGAACACCGGGGAGCTGTTTTTT; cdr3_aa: CASSYNGGTNTGELFF
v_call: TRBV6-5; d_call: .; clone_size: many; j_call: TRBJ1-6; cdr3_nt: TGTGCCAGCAGTTACTCGAAACCAGCCAATTCACCCCTCCACTTT; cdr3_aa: CASSYSKPANSPLHF
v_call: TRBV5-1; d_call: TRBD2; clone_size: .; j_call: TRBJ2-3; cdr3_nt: TGCGCCAGCAGCTTGGGGACTAGCGGAAACACAGATACGCAGTATTTT; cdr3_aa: CASSLGTSGNTDTQYF
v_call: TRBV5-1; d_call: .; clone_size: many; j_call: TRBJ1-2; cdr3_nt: TGCGCCAGCAATTCTGGGATGAGGGACGGACTAGGCTACACCTTC; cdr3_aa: CASNSGMRDGLGYTF
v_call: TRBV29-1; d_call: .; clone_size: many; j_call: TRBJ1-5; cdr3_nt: TGCAGCGTTGAATGGGATTACAATCAGCCCCAGCATTTT; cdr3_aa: CSVEWDYNQPQHF